This TCR beta chain was documented in a study of immune evolution from preneoplasia to lung adenocarcinoma. Study outcomes and limitations: T cell clonality was higher in KRAS-mutant than EGFR-mutant or wild-type nodules.

Libraries were prepared by immunoSEQ multiplex PCR; TCRdb keeps only in-frame clonotypes and omits some of them. The sample has roughly 3,000 clones, 60% to 75% seen once. V shed 7 bases, J shed 5 bases, and the junction held 11 bases outside the gene matches. The CDR3 is 16 residues long. Per the germline V gene, CDR1 is SNHLY and CDR2 is FYNNEI. Resections took place in Japan or China from about 2014 to 2018. Remarks on this clone: Its target is not known.

This receptor was obtained from a person aged 60-79 years with lung adenocarcinoma. Sequences were obtained from FFPE lung adenocarcinoma in situ tissue. The chain links TRBV2 to TRBJ2-7; 13 positions agree with TRBD2. CDR3 coding DNA: TGTGCCAGCACTGGACTAGCGGGGGTCATTTTACACGAGCAGTACTTC. It translates to CASTGLAGVILHEQYF.